This T cell receptor beta chain was captured in a study of blood T cell repertoires in COVID-19. Study information: The United States, Italy and Spain supplied acute and convalescent COVID-19 samples.

CDR1 is MDHEN and CDR2 is SYDVKM in the germline V gene. The CDR3 spans 14 residues. With 5 bases clipped from V and 8 bases from J, the junction kept 10 bases outside the gene matches. Measured with immunoSEQ multiplex PCR; TCRdb has only the in-frame clones, and not every one. The data contain 200,000 to 250,000 clones, approximately 86% of them singletons. V gene TRBV28 combines with J gene TRBJ1-1; TRBD1 aligns across 8 bases. The sequence was collected from an older woman who had recovered from COVID-19. The sequenced material came from peripheral blood. The CDR3 spells CASSHGQGTREAFF. CDR3 DNA: TGTGCCAGCAGTCACGGACAGGGTACTAGAGAAGCTTTCTTT.